This T cell receptor beta chain appears in the sequencing data of a study of OX40 agonist ivuxolimab in advanced cancers. Generated by immunoSEQ multiplex PCR, the TCRdb table keeps only in-frame clones and is missing some. Seen here are 40,000 or so clones, over 80% observed once, and the top ten hold 20% to 25%. Study outcomes and limitations: Expanded peripheral T cells had an undetermined antigen specificity. People who partly responded at 0.1-3.0 mg/kg had some of the least clonal expansion seen.

In the case of this clone: Its antigen is as yet unknown.

Germline V gene data show CDR1 as WNHNN and CDR2 as SYGVQD (reference sequence). The V gene lost 0 bases and the J gene lost 3 bases, with 15 bases spanning the gap. This CDR3 has 16 amino acids. This clonotype originated in an adult with an advanced solid tumor such as melanoma, head and neck, liver or kidney cancer. This chain joins TRBV10-1 and TRBJ2-7, with D hard to call. The sequenced sample was CD4+ or CD8+ T cells sorted from blood, obtained in a trial of the OX40 agonist ivuxolimab. The DNA for the CDR3 is TGCGCCAGCAGTGAGTCTTCTGGCCAGACCTGCTACGAGCAGTACTTC. Protein sequence: CASSESSGQTCYEQYF.